The rows below give T cell receptor beta chains drawn from one sample of a study of PD-L1 blockade in urothelial cancer. Data came from immunoSEQ multiplex PCR; TCRdb stores just in-frame clones and leaves some out. The sample consists of some 56,000 clones, over 65% of them appearing once. The sample here was PBMCs, taken around atezolizumab (anti-PD-L1) treatment. Every receptor here comes from a man aged 45-60 years with urothelial cancer. CDR3s leave out the opening cysteine and the closing phenylalanine or tryptophan. Each record gives: CDR3 protein, clone size, V gene, J gene. Only some rows state a clone size, as once, few, many or a class for expanded clones.

ASSPLHGETQY,.,TRBV18,TRBJ2-5
ASSHLRDRGLQETQY,.,TRBV7-2,TRBJ2-5
ASSTQVGQGAREGNEKLF,.,TRBV21-1,TRBJ1-4
ASRQETQY,.,TRBV25-1,TRBJ2-5
AWSWGQGGNQPQH,.,TRBV30,TRBJ1-5
ASSPGTSGFSYEQY,.,TRBV27,TRBJ2-7
ASRTSPTGIGEQY,.,TRBV6-6,TRBJ2-7
ASTLTATNEKLF,.,TRBV19,TRBJ1-4
ASSSGDSQETQY,.,TRBV5-6,TRBJ2-5
ASSPVAGAGDTQY,.,TRBV27,TRBJ2-3
ANRGSDPQETQY,.,TRBV6-1,TRBJ2-5
ASSQDTGGRNEQF,.,TRBV14,TRBJ2-1
AISARYGGGNNEQF,.,TRBV10-3,TRBJ2-1
ASSPRGPTEGGGTGELF,few,TRBV18,TRBJ2-2
ASSIGQGERGYEQY,.,TRBV9,TRBJ2-7
ANKTGGVQPQH,.,TRBV19,TRBJ1-5
ASSRTQAGQNTGELF,.,TRBV7-9,TRBJ2-2
ATKAQGNSPLH,.,TRBV10-3,TRBJ1-6
ASSSYGTGNEKLF,.,TRBV11-2,TRBJ1-4
ASNRDISYEQY,.,TRBV6-5,TRBJ2-7
ASKRTGGTYEQY,.,TRBV6-5,TRBJ2-7
ASSPSPGTGGPEQY,.,TRBV18,TRBJ2-7
ASSPRDRGTTDTQY,few,TRBV7-9,TRBJ2-3
ASSALSWSGGAYEQY,.,TRBV19,TRBJ2-7
ASRQGTGAGQPQH,.,TRBV6-1,TRBJ1-5
ASSHRDSYNEQF,.,TRBV5-1,TRBJ2-1
ASSLTSGGLHNEQF,.,TRBV5-1,TRBJ2-1
ASSLGTGARTDTQY,once,TRBV5-1,TRBJ2-3
ASSKGVGSTDTQY,.,TRBV19,TRBJ2-3
ASSLRGGSYNEQF,.,TRBV5-4,TRBJ2-1
ASSLRDSSGANVLT,.,TRBV5-4,TRBJ2-6
ASSTRLGAKNIQY,.,TRBV21-1,TRBJ2-4
SAVGAAEQY,.,TRBV29-1,TRBJ2-7
ASSLTGLNEQY,.,TRBV27,TRBJ2-7
ASSVDGSEAETQY,.,TRBV9,TRBJ2-5
ASSPTPNLGRSNQPQH,.,TRBV27,TRBJ1-5
ASSSAGVRSGELF,.,TRBV11-2,TRBJ2-2
ASSLDSDRAGTEAF,.,TRBV27,TRBJ1-1
ASSFPQTGELF,.,TRBV5-1,TRBJ2-2
ASSTHGTGGSGSGNTIY,.,TRBV4-2,TRBJ1-3
ASSYEGGSSYEQY,.,TRBV6-6,TRBJ2-7
ASSEDFFLPDTQY,.,TRBV2,TRBJ2-3
ASSRDRVVNEQF,.,TRBV6-5,TRBJ2-1
ASSTRTGGNQPQH,.,TRBV28,TRBJ1-5
ASSLGQGSSGELF,.,TRBV5-1,TRBJ2-2
ASSRIQGAYEQY,.,TRBV7-2,TRBJ2-7
ASSSAGQWDYGYT,.,TRBV6-5,TRBJ1-2
ASTTTGGYNTEAF,.,TRBV27,TRBJ1-1
ASSLGQGPGNTIY,.,TRBV5-4,TRBJ1-3
ASSRNLGNPYNEQF,.,TRBV27,TRBJ2-1
ASSLEAGLFDTQY,.,TRBV7-8,TRBJ2-3
ASSLEAGGIDTQY,.,TRBV11-3,TRBJ2-3
ATTDRPSYEQY,.,TRBV6-6,TRBJ2-7